This T cell receptor beta chain is drawn from a study of blood T cells in healthy people across ages. Together with a sample-barcoded 5' primer, a J-beta primer mix was included in a second PCR lasting about 6 to 11 cycles. MiXCR, run by TCRdb on the 5' RACE reads, gives a single entry per CDR3 protein. The sample carries around 1,000,000 distinct CDR3 sequences, approximately 26% recorded once. The sample holds a few counts of this clonotype. Donors were systemically healthy Caucasian individuals from Russia aged 6 to 90 years. Germline V gene lookup returns CDR1 KGHDR and CDR2 SFDVKD. V dropped 1 base and J dropped 0; count of bases not matched to a gene: 4. The CDR3 has 17 residues. This sample was shared with a second study, whose subject was T cells of mothers and their children. This second report adds: Donation came from three healthy Caucasian mothers together with their six children.

The sample comprised blood. This chain connects TRBV24-1 to TRBJ2-1, with 8 bases lining up with TRBD1. This clonotype was obtained from a girl between 2 and 10 years old in good health. The CDR3 coding sequence is TGTGCCACCAGTGATTTCGGGACAGGTAGCTCCTACAATGAGCAGTTCTTC. Protein sequence: CATSDFGTGSSYNEQFF.